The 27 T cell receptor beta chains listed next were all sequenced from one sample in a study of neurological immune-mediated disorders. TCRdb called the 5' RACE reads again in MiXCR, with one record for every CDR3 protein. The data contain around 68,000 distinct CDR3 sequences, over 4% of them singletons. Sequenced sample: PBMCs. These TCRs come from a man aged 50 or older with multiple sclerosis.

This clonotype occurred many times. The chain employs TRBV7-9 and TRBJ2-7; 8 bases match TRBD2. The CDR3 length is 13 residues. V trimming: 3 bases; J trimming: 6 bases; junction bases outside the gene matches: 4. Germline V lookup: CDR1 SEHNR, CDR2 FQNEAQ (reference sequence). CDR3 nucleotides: TGTGCCAGCAGCTTCGGGACTAGGGGCGAGCAGTACTTC. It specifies CASSFGTRGEQYF.

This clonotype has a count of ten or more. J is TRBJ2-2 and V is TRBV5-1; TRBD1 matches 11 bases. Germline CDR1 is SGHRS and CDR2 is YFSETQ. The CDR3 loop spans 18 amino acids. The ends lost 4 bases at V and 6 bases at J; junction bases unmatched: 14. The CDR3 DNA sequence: TGCGCCAGCAGCAGAACTTCCGGGACAGGGGGTCCCTCCGGGGAGCTGTTTTTT. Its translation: CASSRTSGTGGPSGELFF. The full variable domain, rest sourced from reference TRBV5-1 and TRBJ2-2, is KAGVTQTPRYLIKTRGQQVTLSCSPISGHRSVSWYQQTPGQGLQFLFEYFSETQRNKGNFPGRFSGRQFSNSRSEMNVSTLELGDSALYLCASSRTSGTGGPSGELFFGEGSRLTVL.

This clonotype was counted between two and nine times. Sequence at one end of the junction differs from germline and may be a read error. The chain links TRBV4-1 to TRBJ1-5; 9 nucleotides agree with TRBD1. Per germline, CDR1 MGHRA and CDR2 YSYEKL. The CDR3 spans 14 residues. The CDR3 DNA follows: TGCGCCAGCAGCGTACAGGGGGCCGGTCAGCCCCAGAATTTT. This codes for CASSVQGAGQPQNF.

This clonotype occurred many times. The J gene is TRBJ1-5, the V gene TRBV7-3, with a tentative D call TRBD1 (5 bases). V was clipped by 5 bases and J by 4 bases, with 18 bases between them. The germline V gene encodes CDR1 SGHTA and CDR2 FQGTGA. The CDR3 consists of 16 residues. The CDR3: CASSPNRDDGNQPQHF. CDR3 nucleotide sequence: TGTGCCAGCAGCCCGAACCGGGACGATGGAAATCAGCCCCAGCATTTT.

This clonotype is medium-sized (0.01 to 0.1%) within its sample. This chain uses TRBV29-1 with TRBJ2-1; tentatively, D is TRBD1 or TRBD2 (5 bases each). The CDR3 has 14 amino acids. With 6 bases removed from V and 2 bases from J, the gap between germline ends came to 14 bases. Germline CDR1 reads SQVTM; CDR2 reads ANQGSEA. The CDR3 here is CSVSGTSTYNEQFF. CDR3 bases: TGCAGCGTCTCCGGGACGTCGACCTACAATGAGCAGTTCTTC.

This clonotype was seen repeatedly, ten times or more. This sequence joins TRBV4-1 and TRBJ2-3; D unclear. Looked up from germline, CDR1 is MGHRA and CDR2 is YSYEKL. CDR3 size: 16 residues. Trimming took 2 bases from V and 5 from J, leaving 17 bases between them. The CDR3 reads CASSQSRLLRQDTQYF. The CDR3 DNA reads TGCGCCAGCAGCCAAAGCCGGCTACTACGACAAGATACGCAGTATTTT.

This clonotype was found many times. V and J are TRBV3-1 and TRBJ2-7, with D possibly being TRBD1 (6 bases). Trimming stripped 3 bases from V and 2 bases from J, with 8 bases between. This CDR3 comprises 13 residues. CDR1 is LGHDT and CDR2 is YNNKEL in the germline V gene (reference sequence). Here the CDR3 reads CASSQDSAYEQYF. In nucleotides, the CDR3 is TGTGCCAGCAGCCAGGACAGCGCCTACGAGCAGTACTTC.

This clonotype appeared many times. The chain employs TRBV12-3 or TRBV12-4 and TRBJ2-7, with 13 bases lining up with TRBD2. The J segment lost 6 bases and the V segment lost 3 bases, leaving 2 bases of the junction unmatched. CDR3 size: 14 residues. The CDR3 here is CASSLGLAGTEQYF. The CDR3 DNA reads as TGTGCCAGCAGTTTGGGACTAGCGGGGACCGAGCAGTACTTC.

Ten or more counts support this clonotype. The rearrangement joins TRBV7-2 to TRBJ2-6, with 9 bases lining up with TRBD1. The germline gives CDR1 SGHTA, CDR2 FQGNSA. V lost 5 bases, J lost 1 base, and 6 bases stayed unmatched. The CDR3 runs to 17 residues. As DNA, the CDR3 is TGTGCCAGCAGCGGCTCCGGGACAGGGTCTGGGGCCAACGTCCTGACTTTC. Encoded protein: CASSGSGTGSGANVLTF.

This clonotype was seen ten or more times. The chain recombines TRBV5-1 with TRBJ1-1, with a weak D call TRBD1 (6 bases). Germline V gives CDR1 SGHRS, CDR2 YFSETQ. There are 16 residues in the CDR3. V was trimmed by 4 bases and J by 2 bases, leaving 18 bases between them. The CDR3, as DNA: TGCGCCAGCAGCCGTGCACCCGGGACAACAAACACTGAAGCTTTCTTT. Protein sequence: CASSRAPGTTNTEAFF.

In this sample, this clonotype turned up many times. For the CDR3, the DNA is TGCAGTGCTAGACTCCGTCAGGGGGACTATGGCTACACCTTC. Residues: CSARLRQGDYGYTF. The chain couples TRBV20-1 to TRBJ1-2; the match to TRBD1 covers 7 bases. The CDR3 runs 14 residues. Germline CDR1 is DFQATT and CDR2 is SNEGSKA (reference sequence). V shed 2 bases and J 3 bases; nucleotides not matched to a gene: 6.

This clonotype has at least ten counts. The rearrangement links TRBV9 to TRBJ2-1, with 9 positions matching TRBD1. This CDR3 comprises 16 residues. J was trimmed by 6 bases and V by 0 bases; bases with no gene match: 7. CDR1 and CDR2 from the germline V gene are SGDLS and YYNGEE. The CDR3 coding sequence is TGTGCCAGCAGCGTAGATGTTGGGACAGGGCTCAATGAGCAGTTCTTC. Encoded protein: CASSVDVGTGLNEQFF.

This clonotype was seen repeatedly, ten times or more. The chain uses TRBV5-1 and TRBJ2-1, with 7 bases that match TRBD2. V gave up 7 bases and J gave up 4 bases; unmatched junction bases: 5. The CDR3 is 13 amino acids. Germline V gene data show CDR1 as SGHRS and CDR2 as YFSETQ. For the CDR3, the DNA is TGCGCCAGCGAAAGCGGGGCGTACAATGAGCAGTTCTTC. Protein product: CASESGAYNEQFF. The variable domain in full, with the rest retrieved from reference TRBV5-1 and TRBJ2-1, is KAGVTQTPRYLIKTRGQQVTLSCSPISGHRSVSWYQQTPGQGLQFLFEYFSETQRNKGNFPGRFSGRQFSNSRSEMNVSTLELGDSALYLCASESGAYNEQFFGPGTRLTVL.

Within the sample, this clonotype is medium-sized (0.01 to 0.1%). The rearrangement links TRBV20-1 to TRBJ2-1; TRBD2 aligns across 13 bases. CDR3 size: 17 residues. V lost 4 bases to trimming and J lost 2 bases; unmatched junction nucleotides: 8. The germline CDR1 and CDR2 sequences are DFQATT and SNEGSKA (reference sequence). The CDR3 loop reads CSAKGTSGEVAYNEQFF. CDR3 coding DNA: TGCAGTGCTAAAGGGACTAGCGGGGAGGTAGCCTACAATGAGCAGTTCTTC.

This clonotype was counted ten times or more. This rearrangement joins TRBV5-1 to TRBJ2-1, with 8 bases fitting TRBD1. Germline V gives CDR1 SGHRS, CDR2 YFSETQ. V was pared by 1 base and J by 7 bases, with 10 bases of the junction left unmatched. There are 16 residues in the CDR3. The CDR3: CASSLHKDRVWNEQFF. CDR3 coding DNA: TGCGCCAGCAGCTTGCATAAGGACAGGGTATGGAATGAGCAGTTCTTC.

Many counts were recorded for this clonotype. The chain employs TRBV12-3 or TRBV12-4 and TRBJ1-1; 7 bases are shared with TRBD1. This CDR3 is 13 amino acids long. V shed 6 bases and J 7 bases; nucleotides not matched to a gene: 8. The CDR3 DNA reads TGTGCCAGCAGGCCCACAGGGGCGAATGAAGCTTTCTTT. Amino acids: CASRPTGANEAFF.

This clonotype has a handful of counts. CDR3 sequence: CATSRDRGGYEQYV. CDR3 nucleotide sequence: TGTGCCACCAGCAGAGACAGGGGTGGGTACGAGCAGTACGTC. The gene calls are TRBV15 and TRBJ2-7; the D gene is possibly TRBD1 (6 bases). The ends were cut back, 0 bases at V and 4 bases at J, with 10 bases in the middle. The germline CDR1 and CDR2 sequences are LNHNV and YYDKDF (reference sequence). This CDR3 has 14 residues.

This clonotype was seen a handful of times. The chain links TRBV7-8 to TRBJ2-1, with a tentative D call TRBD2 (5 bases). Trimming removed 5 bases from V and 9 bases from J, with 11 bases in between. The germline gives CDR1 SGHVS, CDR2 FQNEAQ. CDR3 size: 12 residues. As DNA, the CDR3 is TGTGCCAGCAGCCCTAAAGGAGGTGAGCAGTTCTTC. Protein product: CASSPKGGEQFF.

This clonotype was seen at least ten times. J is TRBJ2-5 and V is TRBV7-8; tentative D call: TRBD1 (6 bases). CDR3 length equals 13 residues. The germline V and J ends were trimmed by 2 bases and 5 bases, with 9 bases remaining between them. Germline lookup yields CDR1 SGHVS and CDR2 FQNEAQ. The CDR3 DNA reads TGTGCCAGCAGCTTACAGGGGCAGGAGACCCAGTACTTC. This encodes CASSLQGQETQYF.

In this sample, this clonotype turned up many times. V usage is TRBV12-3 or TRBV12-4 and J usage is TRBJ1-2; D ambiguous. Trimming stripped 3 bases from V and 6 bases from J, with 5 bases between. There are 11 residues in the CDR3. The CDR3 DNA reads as TGTGCCAGCAGTTTGCTAGATGGCTACACCTTC. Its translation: CASSLLDGYTF.

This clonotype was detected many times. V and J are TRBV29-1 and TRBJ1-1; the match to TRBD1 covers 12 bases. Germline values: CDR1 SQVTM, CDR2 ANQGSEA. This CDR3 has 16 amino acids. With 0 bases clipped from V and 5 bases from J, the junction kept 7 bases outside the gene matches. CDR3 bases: TGCAGCGTTGAAGATTTGGGACAGGGGGCGCCTACTGAAGCTTTCTTT. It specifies CSVEDLGQGAPTEAFF.

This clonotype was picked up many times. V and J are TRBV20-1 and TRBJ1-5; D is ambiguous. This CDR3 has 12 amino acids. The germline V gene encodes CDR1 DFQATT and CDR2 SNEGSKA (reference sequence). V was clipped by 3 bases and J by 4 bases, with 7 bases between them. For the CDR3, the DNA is TGCAGTGCTAGGTCCAGTAATCAGCCCCAGCATTTT. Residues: CSARSSNQPQHF.

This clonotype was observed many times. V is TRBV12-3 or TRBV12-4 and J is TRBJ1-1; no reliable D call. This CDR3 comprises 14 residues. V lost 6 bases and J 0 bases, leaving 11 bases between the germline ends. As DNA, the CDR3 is TGTGCCAGCAGCCTGGCGGGCATGAACACTGAAGCTTTCTTT. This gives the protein CASSLAGMNTEAFF.

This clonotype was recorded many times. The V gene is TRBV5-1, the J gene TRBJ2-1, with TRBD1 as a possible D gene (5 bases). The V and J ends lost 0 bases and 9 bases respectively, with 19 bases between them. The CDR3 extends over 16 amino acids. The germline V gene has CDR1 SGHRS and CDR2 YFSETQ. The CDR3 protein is CASSLGRAEEGVEQFF. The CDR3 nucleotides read TGCGCCAGCAGCTTGGGTCGGGCAGAGGAAGGGGTTGAGCAGTTCTTC.

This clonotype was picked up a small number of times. The CDR3 sequence: CASSLTQGPDSYTF. The CDR3 bases are TGCGCCAGCAGCCTTACACAGGGTCCGGATAGCTACACCTTC. V and J are TRBV4-1 and TRBJ1-2, with D tentatively TRBD1 (6 bases). This CDR3 contains 14 residues. With 4 bases removed from V and 9 bases from J, the gap between germline ends came to 18 bases. Looked up from germline, CDR1 is MGHRA and CDR2 is YSYEKL.

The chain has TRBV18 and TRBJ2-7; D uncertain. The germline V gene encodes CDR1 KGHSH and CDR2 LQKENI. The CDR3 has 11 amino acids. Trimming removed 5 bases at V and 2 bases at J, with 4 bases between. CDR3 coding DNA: TGTGCCAGCTCATGGGCCTACGAGCAGTACTTC. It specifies CASSWAYEQYF.

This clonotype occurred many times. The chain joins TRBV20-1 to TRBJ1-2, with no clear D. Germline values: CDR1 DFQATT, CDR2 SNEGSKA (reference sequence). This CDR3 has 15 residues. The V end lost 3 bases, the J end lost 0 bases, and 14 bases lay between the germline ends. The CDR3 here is CSARSQVTSNYGYTF. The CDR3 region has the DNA TGCAGTGCTAGGAGCCAGGTGACTTCTAACTATGGCTACACCTTC.